Each of the 8 T cell receptor beta chains below was sequenced from the same sample in a study of T cell responses to AZD1222 COVID-19 vaccine. This table comes from immunoSEQ multiplex PCR, and its TCRdb copy is limited to in-frame clones, with some not included. The repertoire consists of about 200,000 clones, with 80% to 90% occurring once and the leading ten covering more than 7%. The sample consisted of peripheral blood, taken on day 0 of AZD1222 vaccination. These receptors were taken from an adult in good health.

This clone was seen a handful of times. V gene TRBV21-1 combines with J gene TRBJ1-6; the table's D call TRBD1 went unverified against the DNA. TRBV21-1 corresponds to a pseudogene. The CDR3 runs to 16 residues. The CDR3 DNA sequence: TGTGCCAGCAGCAAAGGGGGACAATACCCCCGTTCACCCCTCCACTTT. Its protein is CASSKGGQYPRSPLHF.

V and J are TRBV29-1 and TRBJ1-1, with a possible D match to TRBD1 (5 bases). This CDR3 is built from 10 residues. Trimming stripped 4 bases from V and 10 bases from J, with 10 bases between. CDR1 SQVTM and CDR2 ANQGSEA come from the germline V gene. The chain's CDR3 is CSVVFRGAFF. In DNA, the CDR3 is TGCAGCGTTGTTTTTAGGGGAGCTTTCTTT.

The rearrangement joins TRBV6-5 to TRBJ2-5; TRBD1 agrees at 8 bases. CDR1 is MNHEY, CDR2 SVGAGI, per germline. V was clipped by 7 bases and J by 5 bases; unmatched bases: 6. This CDR3 has 13 amino acids. CDR3 sequence: CASKDRAGETQYF. The DNA for the CDR3 is TGTGCCAGCAAGGACAGGGCAGGGGAGACCCAGTACTTC.

CDR3 nucleotides: TGTGCCAGCAGCCCCCGACAGGAGTCCTACGAGCAGTACTTC. It codes for CASSPRQESYEQYF. The rearrangement uses TRBV7-9 and TRBJ2-7, with D tentatively TRBD1 (6 bases). Deletions cut 5 bases from V and 1 base from J, with 12 bases between. CDR1 and CDR2 from the germline V gene are SEHNR and FQNEAQ (reference sequence). CDR3 length: 14 residues. The full variable domain, with the rest looked up from reference TRBV7-9 and TRBJ2-7, is DTGVSQNPRHKITKRGQNVTFRCDPISEHNRLYWYRQTLGQGPEFLTYFQNEAQLEKSRLLSDRFSAERPKGSFSTLEIQRTEQGDSAMYLCASSPRQESYEQYFGPGTRLTVT.

This clone was seen once. The chain uses TRBV4-1 and TRBJ2-1, with 14 positions matching TRBD2. The CDR3 sequence is 16 residues long. Trimming at V came to 1 base and at J to 10 bases, leaving 6 bases not matched to a gene. Germline loops: CDR1 MGHRA, CDR2 YSYEKL. The CDR3 reads CASSQVGTSGGREQFF. CDR3 DNA: TGCGCCAGCAGCCAAGTAGGGACTAGCGGGGGTAGGGAGCAGTTCTTC.

The J gene is TRBJ1-6, the V gene TRBV4-1, with D unclear. Trimming pared 2 bases from V and 8 bases from J, leaving 16 bases between. Germline CDR1 is MGHRA and CDR2 is YSYEKL. CDR3 length: 16 residues. The CDR3 region has the DNA TGCGCCAGCAGCCAATTCCCATGGGGAGGTGATTCACCCCTCCACTTT. Translated: CASSQFPWGGDSPLHF.

This clone was counted between two and nine times. The chain joins TRBV6-2 or TRBV6-3 to TRBJ1-6; 9 bases agree with TRBD1. The CDR3 totals 14 residues. In germline, CDR1 is MNHEY, CDR2 SVGEGT. J was trimmed by 9 bases and V by 5 bases; bases with no gene match: 5. The DNA of the CDR3 is TGTGCCAGCAGTGAGGGACAGGGTTCTTCACCCCTCCACTTT. Translated: CASSEGQGSSPLHF.

This chain joins TRBV30 and TRBJ1-2, with D maybe TRBD1 (6 bases). Deletions cut 6 bases from V and 0 bases from J, with 14 bases between. From germline, CDR1 is GTSNPN and CDR2 SVGIG (reference sequence). The CDR3 consists of 14 residues. Written as DNA, the CDR3 is TGTGCCTGCCCCAGGGGCGCCTCTAACTATGGCTACACCTTC. Protein product: CACPRGASNYGYTF. The whole variable domain, filled in from reference TRBV30 and TRBJ1-2, reads SQTIHQWPATLVQPVGSPLSLECTVEGTSNPNLYWYRQAAGRGLQLLFYSVGIGQISSEVPQNLSASRPQDRQFILSSKKLLLSDSGFYLCACPRGASNYGYTFGSGTRLTVV.